Included here is one T cell receptor (beta chain) sequence, with context. As yet, its antigen is unknown. The data were taken from a study of shared clonotypes between healthy human individuals. Study overall: Per donor, CD8 memory used one plate, CD8 naive used two, CD4 memory used three and CD4 naive used three.

General study points: Generation of non-shared clonotypes was less probable than generation of clonotypes shared by all four donors.

At a deep level, the assay was run. Clones were read by immunoSEQ multiplex PCR, and TCRdb kept only the in-frame ones, dropping some. The sample has under 1,100,000 clones, 65% to 75% seen once. Trimming left V 8 bases short and J 8 bases short, with 9 bases between. The CDR3 consists of 9 residues. Germline CDR1 DFQATT, CDR2 SNEGSKA (reference sequence). The sequence derives from a man aged 18-30 years in good health. This chain joins TRBV20-1 and TRBJ1-2; D gene ambiguous. The sequencing input was memory CD4+ T cells sorted from blood. The sample's subset: CD45RA-negative fraction. This CDR3 reads CSPSGGYTF. The CDR3 nucleotides read TGCAGTCCCTCCGGGGGCTACACCTTC.